These 10 T cell receptor beta chains came from one sample sequenced in a study of T-cell reconstitution after alpha-beta-depleted transplantation in children. Unique molecular identifiers were incorporated into the prepared TCRbeta library. One entry per CDR3 protein, called by TCRdb with MiXCR from the PCR reads. Of about 830,000 distinct CDR3 sequences listed, 15% to 20% are singletons. The input for sequencing was PBMCs, mostly from graft donor cells, taken 360 days after TCRalphabeta/CD19-depleted stem cell transplant. These receptors all come from a male patient between 5 and 17 years old who had a stem cell transplant for acute lymphoblastic leukemia, so the T cells may come from the graft donor.

V gene TRBV7-6 combines with J gene TRBJ1-4, with D perhaps matching TRBD1 (5 bases). Germline CDR1 SGHVS, CDR2 FNYEAQ. The CDR3 extends over 16 amino acids. Trimming took 5 bases from V and 8 from J, leaving 21 bases between them. The CDR3 region is CASSNISRWGGEKLFF. CDR3 bases: TGTGCCAGCAGCAACATCTCCCGGTGGGGGGGGGAAAAACTGTTTTTT. Drawing the rest from reference TRBV7-6 and TRBJ1-4, the complete variable domain is GAGVSQSPRYKVTKRGQDVALRCDPISGHVSLYWYRQALGQGPEFLTYFNYEAQQDKSGLPNDRFSAERPEGSISTLTIQRTEQRDSAMYRCASSNISRWGGEKLFFGSGTQLSVL.

This clonotype was detected only a few times. The chain employs TRBV11-2 and TRBJ2-7; D is perhaps TRBD1 (6 bases). The CDR3 has 15 residues. CDR1 SGHAT and CDR2 FQNNGV come from the germline V gene. The V end was cut by 0 bases, the J end by 5 bases, with 14 bases between. The DNA for the CDR3 is TGTGCCAGCAGCTTAGAGTGGGCAGGGGCCCACGAGCAGTACTTC. Its translation is CASSLEWAGAHEQYF.

This clonotype was detected ten times or more. The chain has TRBV9 and TRBJ2-2, with no clear D. Germline V gene sequence: CDR1 SGDLS, CDR2 YYNGEE. The V end was cut by 0 bases, the J end by 5 bases, with 5 bases between. The CDR3 loop spans 13 amino acids. The CDR3 loop reads CASSVVGTGELFF. DNA for the CDR3: TGTGCCAGCAGCGTAGTTGGGACCGGGGAGCTGTTTTTT.

This clonotype was counted once. V is TRBV7-3 and J is TRBJ2-2; 7 bases are shared with TRBD1. Germline V gene sequence: CDR1 SGHTA, CDR2 FQGTGA. The CDR3 runs to 14 residues. Trimming cost V 5 bases and J 6 bases; bases outside gene matches: 6. This chain's CDR3 is CASSRQGSAGELFF. The CDR3, as DNA: TGTGCCAGCAGCCGACAGGGTTCAGCCGGGGAGCTGTTTTTT.

The rearrangement links TRBV20-1 to TRBJ2-1; 9 bases match TRBD2. V shed 3 bases, J shed 7 bases, and the junction held 16 bases outside the gene matches. Germline V gives CDR1 DFQATT, CDR2 SNEGSKA (reference sequence). The CDR3 sequence is 17 residues long. CDR3 sequence: CSARARVIGTSSNEQFF. The CDR3 DNA is TGCAGTGCTAGGGCCCGGGTTATCGGGACTAGCAGTAATGAGCAGTTCTTC.

The sample holds a few counts of this clonotype. The chain is built from TRBV7-9 and TRBJ2-1; tentative D call: TRBD2 (6 bases). This CDR3 is 17 amino acids long. Trimming took off 0 bases at V and 6 bases at J, with 18 bases between the two ends. Germline V gene lookup returns CDR1 SEHNR and CDR2 FQNEAQ (reference sequence). The CDR3 sequence: CASSLAPGLTPGNEQFF. As DNA, the CDR3 is TGTGCCAGCAGCTTAGCTCCGGGACTGACTCCTGGCAATGAGCAGTTCTTC.

The J gene is TRBJ2-1, the V gene TRBV11-3, with 10 bases identical to TRBD2. This CDR3 is built from 15 residues. In germline, CDR1 is SGHNT, CDR2 YENEEA. The junction had 5 bases not matched to a gene; V was cut back by 8 bases and J by 1 base. The CDR3 region is CASGISGRSYNEQFF. The CDR3 region has the DNA TGTGCCAGCGGAATTAGCGGGAGGTCCTACAATGAGCAGTTCTTC. Full variable domain (rest looked up from reference TRBV11-3 and TRBJ2-1): EAGVVQSPRYKIIEKKQPVAFWCNPISGHNTLYWYLQNLGQGPELLIRYENEEAVDDSQLPKDRFSAERLKGVDSTLKIQPAELGDSAVYLCASGISGRSYNEQFFGPGTRLTVL.

J is TRBJ2-7 and V is TRBV19; 10 nucleotides line up with TRBD2. Germline V gene lookup returns CDR1 LNHDA and CDR2 SQIVND (reference sequence). Trimming removed 8 bases from V and 2 bases from J; junction bases left unmatched: 3. This CDR3 has 13 residues. CDR3 sequence (DNA): TGTGCCAGTGCTAGCGGGAGAACCTACGAGCAGTACTTC. Its protein is CASASGRTYEQYF.

This clonotype was observed many times. This chain connects TRBV25-1 to TRBJ2-7; D is perhaps TRBD1 or TRBD2 (5 bases each). The germline CDR1 and CDR2 sequences are MGHDK and SYGVNS. Trimming pared 1 base from V and 2 bases from J, leaving 15 bases between. The CDR3 length is 16 residues. The CDR3 nucleotides are TGTGCCAGCAGTGAATTCGACGGGACCGGGGCCTACGAGCAGTACTTC. The encoded protein is CASSEFDGTGAYEQYF.

In this sample, this clonotype turned up many times. CDR3 in DNA: TGCGCCAGCAGTTTCGGGGGGACTCCCTACGAGCAGTACTTC. It codes for CASSFGGTPYEQYF. The gene calls are TRBV5-1 and TRBJ2-7, with 7 bases identical to TRBD2. CDR3 length: 14 amino acids. V lost 5 bases, J lost 2 bases, and 7 bases stayed unmatched. In germline, CDR1 is SGHRS, CDR2 YFSETQ.